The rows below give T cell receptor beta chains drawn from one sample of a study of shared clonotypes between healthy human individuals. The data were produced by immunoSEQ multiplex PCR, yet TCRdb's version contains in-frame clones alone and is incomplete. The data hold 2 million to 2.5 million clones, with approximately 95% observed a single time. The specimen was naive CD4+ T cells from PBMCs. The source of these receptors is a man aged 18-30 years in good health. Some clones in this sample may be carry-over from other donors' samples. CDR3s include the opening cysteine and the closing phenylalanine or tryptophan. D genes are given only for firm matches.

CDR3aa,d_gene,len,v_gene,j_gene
CASSGEGPGAEEAFF,NA,15,TRBV28,TRBJ1-1
CASSRGLAGSADTQYF,TRBD2,16,TRBV5-8,TRBJ2-3
CASSPTSGSSYEQYF,TRBD2,15,TRBV18,TRBJ2-7
CAWSVPEKYEQYF,NA,13,TRBV30,TRBJ2-7
CASSSTGDNTGELFF,TRBD1,15,TRBV7-3,TRBJ2-2
CASSPEGSAYGYTF,NA,14,TRBV5-1,TRBJ1-2
CASSRTGTGELFF,NA,13,TRBV9,TRBJ2-2
CASSTWGTTNEKLFF,NA,15,TRBV19,TRBJ1-4
CAWSVRLAGVIADTQYF,TRBD2,17,TRBV30,TRBJ2-3
CASSSRSGRRDGNEQFF,NA,17,TRBV7-8,TRBJ2-1
CASSLKGPGEQFF,NA,13,TRBV27,TRBJ2-1
CASESGTNYGYTF,NA,13,TRBV7-6,TRBJ1-2
CASSENFAADPGF,NA,13,TRBV6-1,TRBJ2-7
CASSLGGPNQPQHF,NA,14,TRBV5-1,TRBJ1-5
CASTGQGPSNQPQHF,TRBD1,15,TRBV25-1,TRBJ1-5
CASSHQHEQYF,NA,11,TRBV14,TRBJ2-7
CASGLGTSGYNEQFF,TRBD2,15,TRBV12-5,TRBJ2-1
CASSQVSASGSGELFF,NA,16,TRBV4-2,TRBJ2-2
CASSEEGYTEAFF,NA,13,TRBV2,TRBJ1-1
CASRPRDRDYGYTF,TRBD1,14,TRBV28,TRBJ1-2
CASSLDEVISSYEQYF,NA,16,TRBV5-5,TRBJ2-7